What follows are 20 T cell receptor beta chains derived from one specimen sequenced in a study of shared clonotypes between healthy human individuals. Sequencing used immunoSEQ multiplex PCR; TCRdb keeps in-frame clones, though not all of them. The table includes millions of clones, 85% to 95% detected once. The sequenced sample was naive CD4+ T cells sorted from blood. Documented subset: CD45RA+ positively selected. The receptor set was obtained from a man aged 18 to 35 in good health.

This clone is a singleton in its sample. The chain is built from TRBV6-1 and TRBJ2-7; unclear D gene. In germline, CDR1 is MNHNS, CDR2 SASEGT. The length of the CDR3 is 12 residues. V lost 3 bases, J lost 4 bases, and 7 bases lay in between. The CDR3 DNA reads TGTGCCAGCAGTGATTCAGGTTACGAGCAGTACTTC. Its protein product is CASSDSGYEQYF.

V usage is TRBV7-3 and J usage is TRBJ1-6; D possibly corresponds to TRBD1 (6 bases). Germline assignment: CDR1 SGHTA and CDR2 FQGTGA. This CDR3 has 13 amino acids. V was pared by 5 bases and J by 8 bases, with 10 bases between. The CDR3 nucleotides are TGTGCCAGCAGCCCGCGACAGGATTCACCCCTCCACTTT. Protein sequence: CASSPRQDSPLHF.

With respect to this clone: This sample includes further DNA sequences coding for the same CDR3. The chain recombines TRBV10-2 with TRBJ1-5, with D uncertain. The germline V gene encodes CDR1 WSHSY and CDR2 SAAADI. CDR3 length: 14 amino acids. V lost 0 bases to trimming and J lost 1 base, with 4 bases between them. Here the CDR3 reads CASSESGSNQPQHF. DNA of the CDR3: TGCGCCAGCAGTGAGTCTGGCAGCAATCAGCCCCAGCATTTT.

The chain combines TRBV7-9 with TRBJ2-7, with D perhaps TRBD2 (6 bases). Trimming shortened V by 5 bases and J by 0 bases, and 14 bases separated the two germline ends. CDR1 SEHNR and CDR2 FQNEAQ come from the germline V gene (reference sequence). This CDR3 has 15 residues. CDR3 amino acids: CASSLGDWSSYEQYF. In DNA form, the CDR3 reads TGTGCCAGCAGCCTAGGGGACTGGAGCTCCTACGAGCAGTACTTC.

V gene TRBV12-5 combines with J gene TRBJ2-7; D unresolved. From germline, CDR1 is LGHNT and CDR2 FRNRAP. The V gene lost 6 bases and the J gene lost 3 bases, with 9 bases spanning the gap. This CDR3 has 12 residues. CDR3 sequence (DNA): TGTGCTAGTGGCAAAGCAAACTACGAGCAGTACTTC. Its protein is CASGKANYEQYF.

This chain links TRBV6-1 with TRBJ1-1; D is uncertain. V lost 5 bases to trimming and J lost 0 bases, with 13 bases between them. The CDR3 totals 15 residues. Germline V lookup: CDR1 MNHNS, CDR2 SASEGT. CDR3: CASSPRTRLNTEAFF. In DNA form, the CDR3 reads TGTGCCAGCAGTCCCCGGACGCGTTTGAACACTGAAGCTTTCTTT.

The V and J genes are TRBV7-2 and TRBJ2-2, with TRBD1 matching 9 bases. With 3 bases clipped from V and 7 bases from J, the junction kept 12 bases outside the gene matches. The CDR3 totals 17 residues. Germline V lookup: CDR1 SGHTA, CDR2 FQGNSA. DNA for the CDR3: TGTGCCAGCAGCTTCTCCGGACAGGGGTTTTCTGGCGGGGAGCTGTTTTTT. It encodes CASSFSGQGFSGGELFF.

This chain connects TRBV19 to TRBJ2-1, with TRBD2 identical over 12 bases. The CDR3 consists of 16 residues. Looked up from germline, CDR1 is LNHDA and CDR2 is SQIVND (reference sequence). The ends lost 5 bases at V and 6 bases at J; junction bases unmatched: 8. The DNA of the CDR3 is TGTGCCAGTAGTTGGGGGGGACTAGCGGGCTTCAATGAGCAGTTCTTC. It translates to CASSWGGLAGFNEQFF.

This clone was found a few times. CDR3 loop: CASSLRGQGNQPQHF. CDR3 in DNA: TGTGCCAGCAGTTTGAGGGGGCAGGGCAATCAGCCCCAGCATTTT. The V gene is TRBV28, the J gene TRBJ1-5, with 7 bases identical to TRBD1. Germline CDR1 MDHEN, CDR2 SYDVKM. V gave up 3 bases and J gave up 2 bases; unmatched junction bases: 4. This CDR3 contains 15 residues.

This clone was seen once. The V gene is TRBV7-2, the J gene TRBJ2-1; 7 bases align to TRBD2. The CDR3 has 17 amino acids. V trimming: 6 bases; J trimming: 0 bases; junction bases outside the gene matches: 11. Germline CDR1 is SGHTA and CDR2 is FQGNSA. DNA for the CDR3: TGTGCCAGCAGTTCCCCCGGACTAGGCGACTCCTACAATGAGCAGTTCTTC. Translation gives CASSSPGLGDSYNEQFF.

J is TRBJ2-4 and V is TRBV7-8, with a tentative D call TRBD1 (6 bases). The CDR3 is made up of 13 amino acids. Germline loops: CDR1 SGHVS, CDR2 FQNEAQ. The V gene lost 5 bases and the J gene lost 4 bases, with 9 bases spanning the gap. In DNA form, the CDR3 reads TGTGCCAGCAGCATTGACAGGAAAAACATTCAGTACTTC. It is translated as CASSIDRKNIQYF.

The CDR3 DNA reads as TGCGCCAGCAGCCGACTAGCGGGTAACACCGGGGAGCTGTTTTTT. Its translation is CASSRLAGNTGELFF. The chain couples TRBV5-1 to TRBJ2-2; 10 nucleotides line up with TRBD2. The CDR3 sequence is 15 residues long. The J segment lost 2 bases and the V segment lost 4 bases, leaving 2 bases of the junction unmatched. The germline CDR1 and CDR2 sequences are SGHRS and YFSETQ.

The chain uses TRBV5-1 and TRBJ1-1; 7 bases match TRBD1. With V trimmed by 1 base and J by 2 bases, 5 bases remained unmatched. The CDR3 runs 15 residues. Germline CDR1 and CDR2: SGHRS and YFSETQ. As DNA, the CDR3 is TGCGCCAGCAGCTTGTGGACAGGCCCTAACACTGAAGCTTTCTTT. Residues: CASSLWTGPNTEAFF.

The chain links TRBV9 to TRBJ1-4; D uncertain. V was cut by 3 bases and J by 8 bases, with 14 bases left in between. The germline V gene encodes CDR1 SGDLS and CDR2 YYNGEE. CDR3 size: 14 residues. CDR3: CASSAGYGTEKLFF. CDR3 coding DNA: TGTGCCAGCAGCGCGGGATACGGAACCGAAAAACTGTTTTTT.

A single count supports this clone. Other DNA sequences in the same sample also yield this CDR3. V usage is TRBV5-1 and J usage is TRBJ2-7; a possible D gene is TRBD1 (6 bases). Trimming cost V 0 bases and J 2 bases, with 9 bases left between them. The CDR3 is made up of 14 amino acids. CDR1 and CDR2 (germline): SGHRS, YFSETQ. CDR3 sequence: CASSLVRGTYEQYF. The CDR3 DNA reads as TGCGCCAGCAGCTTGGTCAGGGGCACCTACGAGCAGTACTTC. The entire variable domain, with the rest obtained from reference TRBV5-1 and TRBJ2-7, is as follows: KAGVTQTPRYLIKTRGQQVTLSCSPISGHRSVSWYQQTPGQGLQFLFEYFSETQRNKGNFPGRFSGRQFSNSRSEMNVSTLELGDSALYLCASSLVRGTYEQYFGPGTRLTVT.

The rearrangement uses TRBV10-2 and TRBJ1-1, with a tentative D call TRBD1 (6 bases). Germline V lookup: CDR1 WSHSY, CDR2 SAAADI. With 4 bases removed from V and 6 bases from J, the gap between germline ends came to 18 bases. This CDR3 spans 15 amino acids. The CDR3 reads CASSGAGEVGAEAFF. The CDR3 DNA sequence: TGCGCCAGCAGTGGGGCAGGGGAAGTCGGAGCTGAAGCTTTCTTT.

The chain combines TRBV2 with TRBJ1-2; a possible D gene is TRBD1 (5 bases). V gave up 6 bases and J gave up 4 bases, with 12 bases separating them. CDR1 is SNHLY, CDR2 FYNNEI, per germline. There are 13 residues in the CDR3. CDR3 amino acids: CASRPRDSYGYTF. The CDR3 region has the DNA TGTGCCAGCAGACCCCGAGACAGCTATGGCTACACCTTC.

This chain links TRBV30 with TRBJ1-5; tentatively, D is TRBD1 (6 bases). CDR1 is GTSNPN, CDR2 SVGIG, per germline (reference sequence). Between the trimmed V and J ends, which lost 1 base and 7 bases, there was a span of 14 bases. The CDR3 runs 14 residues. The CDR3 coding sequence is TGTGCCTGGAGTGAGGGGGGCGGGGACCAGCCCCAGCATTTT. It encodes CAWSEGGGDQPQHF. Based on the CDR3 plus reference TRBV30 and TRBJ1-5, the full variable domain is SQTIHQWPATLVQPVGSPLSLECTVEGTSNPNLYWYRQAAGRGLQLLFYSVGIGQISSEVPQNLSASRPQDRQFILSSKKLLLSDSGFYLCAWSEGGGDQPQHFGDGTRLSIL.

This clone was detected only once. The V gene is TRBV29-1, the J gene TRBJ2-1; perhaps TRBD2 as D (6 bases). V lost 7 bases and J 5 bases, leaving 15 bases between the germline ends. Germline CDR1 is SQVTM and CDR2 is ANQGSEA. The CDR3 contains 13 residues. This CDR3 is CSGRLGENNEQFF. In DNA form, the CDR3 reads TGCAGCGGACGACTAGGAGAAAACAATGAGCAGTTCTTC.

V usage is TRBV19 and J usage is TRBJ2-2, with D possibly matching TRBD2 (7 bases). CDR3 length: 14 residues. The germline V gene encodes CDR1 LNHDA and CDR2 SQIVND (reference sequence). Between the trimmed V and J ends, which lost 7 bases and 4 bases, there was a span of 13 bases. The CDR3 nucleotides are TGTGCCAGTAAGGGGGGGCTAGGCACCGGGGAGCTGTTTTTT. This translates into CASKGGLGTGELFF.